What follows are 22 T cell receptor beta chains derived from one specimen sequenced in a study of tumor-infiltrating lymphocytes in primary liver carcinoma. Unsorted whole blood supplied the RNA, and germline DNA was extracted too. The investigators made TCR beta cDNA from around 530 ng total RNA, using a constant-region primer. ARM-PCR, slightly modified, supplied the TCR beta libraries through three nested multiplex PCR rounds. Primers for the first two PCR rounds were TRBV1-TRBV30 forward primers and a C-beta reverse primer (around 10 cycles per round). A single record per CDR3 protein comes from TCRdb applying MiXCR to the multiplex PCR reads. The sample carries about 330,000 distinct CDR3 sequences, less than 75% recorded once. Material for sequencing was peripheral blood. Receptors were obtained from a middle-aged man with primary liver carcinoma and hepatitis B virus infection.

The rearrangement joins TRBV7-9 to TRBJ2-7; a possible D gene is TRBD2 (7 bases). Germline V CDR1 and CDR2: SEHNR, FQNEAQ (reference sequence). The CDR3 has 16 amino acids. Trimming took 4 bases from V and 4 from J, leaving 20 bases between them. CDR3 nucleotide sequence: TGTGCCAGCAGCTCACCGGGGGGCAGGGAGGCGTACGAGCAGTACTTC. It specifies CASSSPGGREAYEQYF.

The sample holds a few counts of this clonotype. J is TRBJ2-1 and V is TRBV11-2; 7 bases agree with TRBD2. Germline-derived CDR1 and CDR2 are SGHAT and FQNNGV. The length of the CDR3 is 15 residues. With V trimmed by 8 bases and J by 4 bases, 11 bases remained unmatched. This chain's CDR3 is CASGPGLAAYNEQFF. The CDR3 coding sequence is TGTGCCAGCGGCCCTGGGCTAGCGGCATACAATGAGCAGTTCTTC. The full variable domain, completed using reference TRBV11-2 and TRBJ2-1, is EAGVAQSPRYKIIEKRQSVAFWCNPISGHATLYWYQQILGQGPKLLIQFQNNGVVDDSQLPKDRFSAERLKGVDSTLKIQPAKLEDSAVYLCASGPGLAAYNEQFFGPGTRLTVL.

Comments on this clonotype: Sequence at one end of the junction differs from germline and may be a read error. The V call is TRBV11-2, the J call TRBJ2-7, with D unclear. Looked up from germline, CDR1 is SGHAT and CDR2 is FQNNGV. This CDR3 contains 14 residues. CDR3 DNA sequence: TGTGGCAGCAGCTTAGGCCGACAAACATACGAGCAGTACTTC. This gives the protein CGSSLGRQTYEQYF.

V gene TRBV25-1 combines with J gene TRBJ2-1; D unresolved. The V gene's germline CDR1 is MGHDK and CDR2 SYGVNS. The CDR3 extends over 13 amino acids. Trimming left V 8 bases short and J 9 bases short, with 17 bases between. The CDR3 here is CASASLGNSEQFF. The CDR3 DNA reads as TGTGCCAGCGCATCTCTAGGGAATAGTGAGCAGTTCTTC.

The chain carries TRBV6-1 and TRBJ2-1; 9 bases agree with TRBD2. CDR1 MNHNS and CDR2 SASEGT come from the germline V gene. Trimming cost V 6 bases and J 13 bases; bases outside gene matches: 16. This CDR3 is 15 amino acids long. This CDR3 is CASSWTSALTREQFF. In DNA form, the CDR3 reads TGTGCCAGCAGCTGGACTAGCGCGTTAACACGGGAACAGTTCTTC.

A note on this clonotype: Since a much larger clone is just one base distant, this may be a read error. The chain couples TRBV10-3 to TRBJ2-7, with 9 nucleotides matching TRBD2. Unmatched junction bases numbered 5, after V lost 6 bases and J lost 2 bases. The length of the CDR3 is 14 residues. Germline-derived CDR1 and CDR2 are ENHRY and SYGVKD. CDR3 residues: CAISGSGSTYEQYF. The CDR3 DNA sequence: TGTGCCATCAGCGGTAGCGGGAGCACCTACGAGCAGTACTTC.

Details on this clonotype: One end of the junction varies from germline; a read error may be responsible. The chain recombines TRBV6-5 with TRBJ2-7; perhaps TRBD2 as D (5 bases). The CDR3 covers 17 residues. CDR1 and CDR2 (germline): MNHEY, SVGAGI. CDR3 sequence reads: CASSYSNAGQSSYEQCF. Here the CDR3 DNA reads TGTGCCAGCAGTTACTCGAACGCGGGTCAGAGCTCCTACGAGCAGTGCTTC.

The CDR3, as DNA: TGTGCCAGCAGACCACGGGTGGGTCGCGGAACCACAGATACGCAGTATTTT. Translating it yields CASRPRVGRGTTDTQYF. The chain employs TRBV11-2 and TRBJ2-3; D is ambiguous. The CDR3 contains 17 residues. V was clipped by 6 bases and J by 2 bases, with 21 bases between them. From germline, CDR1 is SGHAT and CDR2 FQNNGV.

The V and J genes are TRBV10-3 and TRBJ2-1; D uncertain. Germline V CDR1 and CDR2: ENHRY, SYGVKD. CDR3 size: 16 residues. With 4 bases removed from V and 2 bases from J, the gap between germline ends came to 15 bases. In DNA form, the CDR3 reads TGTGCCATCAGTGCCTTCCTCACAGACGCCTACAATGAGCAGTTCTTC. It is translated as CAISAFLTDAYNEQFF.

As to this clonotype: This may arise from a read error, as a much more abundant clone is one base away. This CDR3 is CASSQARGDRGDEQYF. The CDR3 DNA sequence: TGTGCCAGCAGCCAAGCCCGGGGGGACAGGGGCGATGAGCAGTACTTC. This sequence joins TRBV4-2 and TRBJ2-7, with 10 bases fitting TRBD1. Germline V gene lookup returns CDR1 LGHNA and CDR2 YNFKEQ. V dropped 1 base and J dropped 7; count of bases not matched to a gene: 10. The CDR3 loop spans 16 amino acids.

This clonotype occurred many times. The J gene is TRBJ2-3, the V gene TRBV6-1; possibly TRBD2 for D (6 bases). In germline, CDR1 is MNHNS, CDR2 SASEGT. V was pared by 2 bases and J by 8 bases, with 17 bases between. The CDR3 runs 15 residues. DNA for the CDR3: TGTGCCAGCAGTGAATCGGCTAGCGCGCAGGGTACGCAGTATTTT. As protein: CASSESASAQGTQYF.

This clonotype showed up many times. The chain links TRBV6-1 to TRBJ2-7, with TRBD1 matching over 8 bases. This CDR3 is 13 amino acids long. Losses at the gene ends were 7 bases for V and 12 bases for J; bases not matched to a gene: 14. The V gene's germline CDR1 is MNHNS and CDR2 SASEGT. The CDR3 sequence: CASTETTDRGWYF. DNA for the CDR3: TGTGCCAGCACCGAAACCACAGACAGGGGTTGGTACTTC.

The gene calls are TRBV5-5 and TRBJ2-7; TRBD1 is a possible D gene (6 bases). In germline, CDR1 is SGHKS, CDR2 YYEKEE (reference sequence). The CDR3 loop spans 15 amino acids. Trimming removed 4 bases from V and 6 bases from J, with 20 bases in between. The chain's CDR3 is CASSDAQGGEGEQYF. CDR3 coding DNA: TGTGCCAGCAGCGACGCCCAAGGGGGAGAGGGCGAGCAGTACTTC.

For this clonotype: One junction end disagrees with the germline gene, perhaps due to a read error. V is TRBV11-2 and J is TRBJ2-3; TRBD2 matches 15 bases. The CDR3 totals 17 residues. Germline V gives CDR1 SGHAT, CDR2 FQNNGV. CDR3 protein: CTSNLQGTSGRLDTQYF. The CDR3, as DNA: TGTACCAGCAACCTACAAGGGACTAGCGGGAGGTTAGATACGCAGTATTTT. Complete variable domain (other parts from reference TRBV11-2 and TRBJ2-3): EAGVAQSPRYKIIEKRQSVAFWCNPISGHATLYWYQQILGQGPKLLIQFQNNGVVDDSQLPKDRFSAERLKGVDSTLKIQPAKLEDSAVYLCTSNLQGTSGRLDTQYFGPGTRLTVL.

This clonotype was seen many times. This chain joins TRBV6-2 or TRBV6-3 and TRBJ2-4; 8 bases map to TRBD1. Looked up from germline, CDR1 is MNHEY and CDR2 is SVGEGT. CDR3 size: 15 residues. V lost 6 bases, J lost 8 bases, and 12 bases stayed unmatched. The CDR3 loop is CASRTDRVQGDIQYF. Here the CDR3 DNA reads TGTGCCAGCAGAACGGACAGGGTCCAGGGGGACATTCAGTACTTC.

The J gene is TRBJ2-1, the V gene TRBV6-1; 11 positions match TRBD1. The V segment lost 8 bases and the J segment 8 bases; nucleotides outside the gene matches: 5. Germline V gene sequence: CDR1 MNHNS, CDR2 SASEGT. This CDR3 has 13 residues. The CDR3 here is CASGRDRGDEQFF. CDR3 nucleotide sequence: TGTGCCAGCGGGAGGGACAGGGGGGATGAGCAGTTCTTC.

This clonotype has a handful of counts. This chain connects TRBV7-8 to TRBJ1-2, with D possibly being TRBD1 (6 bases). V was trimmed by 0 bases and J by 0 bases, leaving 11 bases between them. This CDR3 comprises 16 residues. The germline gives CDR1 SGHVS, CDR2 FQNEAQ. CDR3 sequence reads: CASSLAGGVSNYGYTF. In DNA, the CDR3 is TGTGCCAGCAGCTTAGCTGGGGGCGTGTCTAACTATGGCTACACCTTC. Looking up the rest from reference TRBV7-8 and TRBJ1-2 gives the full variable domain: GAGVSQSPRYKVAKRGQDVALRCDPISGHVSLFWYQQALGQGPEFLTYFQNEAQLDKSGLPSDRFFAERPEGSVSTLKIQRTQQEDSAVYLCASSLAGGVSNYGYTFGSGTRLTVV.

The chain has TRBV29-1 and TRBJ1-1; D is unclear. Trimming pared 2 bases from V and 5 bases from J, leaving 9 bases between. Germline CDR1 SQVTM, CDR2 ANQGSEA. The CDR3 is made up of 12 amino acids. CDR3 bases: TGCAGCGTTGAAAAGACCGTGACTGAAGCTTTCTTT. Its translation: CSVEKTVTEAFF.

Comments on this clonotype: One end of the junction is discordant with germline, which a read error may explain. This chain links TRBV5-1 with TRBJ2-2, with 9 bases identical to TRBD1. The CDR3 runs to 15 residues. Germline CDR1 is SGHRS and CDR2 is YFSETQ. CDR3 bases: TGCGCCAGCAGCGTGGACAGGGGATTCACCGGGGAGCTGTTGTTT. Its protein is CASSVDRGFTGELLF.

There are many counts of this clonotype. The chain employs TRBV4-2 and TRBJ1-4; D gene uncertain. Trimming cost V 4 bases and J 5 bases, with 8 bases left between them. The CDR3 is 13 residues long. The germline CDR1 and CDR2 sequences are LGHNA and YNFKEQ. Written as DNA, the CDR3 is TGTGCCAGCAGCCGGGATCTGAATGAAAAACTGTTTTTT. Encoded protein: CASSRDLNEKLFF.

The gene calls are TRBV11-2 and TRBJ2-7; 10 bases match TRBD2. The CDR3 consists of 16 residues. The J segment lost 8 bases and the V segment lost 2 bases, leaving 12 bases of the junction unmatched. Germline V CDR1 and CDR2: SGHAT, FQNNGV. This CDR3 reads CASSLNPSGSTYKQYF. CDR3 sequence (DNA): TGTGCCAGCAGCTTAAATCCTAGCGGGAGTACATACAAGCAGTACTTC.

The CDR3 sequence: CASTGQALNTEAFF. CDR3 bases: TGTGCCAGCACGGGACAGGCTTTGAACACTGAAGCTTTCTTT. The V and J genes are TRBV28 and TRBJ1-1; 8 nucleotides agree with TRBD1. Trimming removed 7 bases from V and 0 bases from J; junction bases left unmatched: 4. CDR3 length: 14 residues. The V gene's germline CDR1 is MDHEN and CDR2 SYDVKM.